This T cell receptor beta chain came from a study of T cells after yellow fever vaccination. Notes on the study in general: The secondary response was weaker but peaked faster, day 5 versus 15. FACS-sorted repertoires could harbor abundant contaminating bulk-population clonotypes.

To note about this clonotype: Its cognate antigen is unknown.

TCRdb used MiXCR to reprocess the 5' RACE reads, holding one entry per CDR3 protein. The sample carries hundreds of thousands of distinct CDR3 sequences, around a sixth recorded once. V lost 5 bases to trimming and J lost 5 bases, with 12 bases between them. Germline V gene lookup returns CDR1 SGHTA and CDR2 FQGTGA. This CDR3 contains 13 residues. The TCR was taken from a man aged 18-30 years who received the YFV17D yellow fever vaccine. The rearrangement uses TRBV7-3 and TRBJ1-1, with D uncertain. This specimen consisted of PBMCs, obtained before the yellow fever booster vaccination. DNA for the CDR3: TGTGCCAGCAGCCAAAACCCGAGTACTGAAGCTTTCTTT. This translates into CASSQNPSTEAFF. The whole variable domain, remainder taken from reference TRBV7-3 and TRBJ1-1, is GAGVSQTPSNKVTEKGKYVELRCDPISGHTALYWYRQSLGQGPEFLIYFQGTGAADDSGLPNDRFFAVRPEGSVSTLKIQRTERGDSAVYLCASSQNPSTEAFFGQGTRLTVV.